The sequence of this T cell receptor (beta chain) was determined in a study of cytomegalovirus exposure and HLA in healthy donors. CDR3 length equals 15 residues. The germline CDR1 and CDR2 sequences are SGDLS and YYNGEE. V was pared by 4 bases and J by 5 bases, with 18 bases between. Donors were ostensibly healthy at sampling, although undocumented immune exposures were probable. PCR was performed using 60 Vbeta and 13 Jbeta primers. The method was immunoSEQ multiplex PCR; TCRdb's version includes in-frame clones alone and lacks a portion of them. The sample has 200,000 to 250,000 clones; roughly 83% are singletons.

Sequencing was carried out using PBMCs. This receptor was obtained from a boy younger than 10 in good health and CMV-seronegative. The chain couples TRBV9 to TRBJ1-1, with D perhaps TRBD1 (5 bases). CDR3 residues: CASSLSPGGATEAFF. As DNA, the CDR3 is TGTGCCAGCAGCCTTTCCCCCGGAGGGGCTACTGAAGCTTTCTTT.